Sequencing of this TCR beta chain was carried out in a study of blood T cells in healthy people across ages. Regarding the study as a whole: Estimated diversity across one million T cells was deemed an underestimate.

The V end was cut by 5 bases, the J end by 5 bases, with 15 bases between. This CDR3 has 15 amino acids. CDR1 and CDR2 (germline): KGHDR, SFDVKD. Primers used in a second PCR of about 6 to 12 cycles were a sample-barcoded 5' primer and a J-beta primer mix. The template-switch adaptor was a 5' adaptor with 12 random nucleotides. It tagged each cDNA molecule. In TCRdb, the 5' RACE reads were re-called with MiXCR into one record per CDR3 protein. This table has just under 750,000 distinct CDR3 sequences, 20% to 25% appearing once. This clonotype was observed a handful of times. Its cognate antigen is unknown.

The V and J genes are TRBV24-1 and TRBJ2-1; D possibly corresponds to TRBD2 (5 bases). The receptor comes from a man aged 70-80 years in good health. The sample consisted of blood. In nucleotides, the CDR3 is TGTGCCACCAGTGGCGGGCGACATGTCCACAATGAGCAGTTCTTC. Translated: CATSGGRHVHNEQFF.